One sample yielded the 14 T cell receptor beta chains listed below, sequenced in a study of PD-1 blockade in mismatch repair-deficient tumors. These receptors' antigens are unknown. Repertoires were generated with immunoSEQ multiplex PCR, while TCRdb's copy carries only in-frame clones and drops some. The sample consists of roughly 14,000 clones, approximately 90% of them appearing once. This sample's time point: approximately 9-day in vitro stimulation with candidate neoantigen peptide 6. The sample in question was cells cultured in vitro, obtained from a patient treated with pembrolizumab. These receptors came from an adult with mismatch repair-deficient cancer.

The chain links TRBV5-1 to TRBJ2-3; TRBD1 agrees at 9 bases. The CDR3 extends over 17 amino acids. The V gene's germline CDR1 is SGHRS and CDR2 YFSETQ. The V segment lost 0 bases and the J segment 2 bases; nucleotides outside the gene matches: 7. CDR3 nucleotides: TGCGCCAGCAGCTTGGGTGGGACAGGGCTACCCACAGATACGCAGTATTTT. This sequence encodes CASSLGGTGLPTDTQYF.

The chain is built from TRBV19 and TRBJ2-3, with 8 bases that match TRBD1. V dropped 5 bases and J dropped 2; count of bases not matched to a gene: 6. The V gene's germline CDR1 is LNHDA and CDR2 SQIVND (reference sequence). The CDR3 loop spans 15 amino acids. CDR3: CASSGGQASTDTQYF. The CDR3 nucleotides read TGTGCCAGTAGTGGGGGACAGGCCTCCACAGATACGCAGTATTTT.

The V and J genes are TRBV9 and TRBJ2-2; maybe TRBD1 (5 bases). Germline V gene lookup returns CDR1 SGDLS and CDR2 YYNGEE. V was shortened by 0 bases and J by 5 bases, with 11 bases between the two germline ends. This CDR3 spans 15 amino acids. The CDR3 spells CASSVGDSRTGELFF. The CDR3 DNA sequence: TGTGCCAGCAGCGTAGGAGACAGTCGTACCGGGGAGCTGTTTTTT.

In this sample, this clone turned up once. This chain uses TRBV19 with TRBJ2-3; 8 bases are shared with TRBD1. The germline V gene has CDR1 LNHDA and CDR2 SQIVND (reference sequence). CDR3 length: 14 amino acids. Trimming took 9 bases from V and 3 from J; bases not matched to a gene: 8. The CDR3 loop is CASRQGRSTDTQYF. CDR3 nucleotide sequence: TGTGCCAGCCGACAGGGGAGAAGTACAGATACGCAGTATTTT.

This chain uses TRBV9 with TRBJ2-7; weak D call: TRBD1 (5 bases). V dropped 0 bases and J dropped 6 bases, with 13 bases sitting between them. CDR1 and CDR2 (germline): SGDLS, YYNGEE. The CDR3 is 14 amino acids. The CDR3 nucleotides are TGTGCCAGCAGCGTAGCTCGCAGGGCAGGCGAGCAGTACTTC. It specifies CASSVARRAGEQYF.

This chain links TRBV2 with TRBJ1-2, with 8 bases matching TRBD1. The ends lost 3 bases at V and 8 bases at J; junction bases unmatched: 8. Germline V gives CDR1 SNHLY, CDR2 FYNNEI. CDR3 size: 14 residues. In DNA, the CDR3 is TGTGCCAGCAGTGATGACAGGGGATCCCTCGGCTACACCTTC. This gives the protein CASSDDRGSLGYTF.

In this sample, this clone turned up a few times. CDR3 amino acids: CASTFANSGGLNEQFF. CDR3 coding DNA: TGTGCCAGCACCTTCGCGAATAGCGGGGGCCTCAATGAGCAGTTCTTC. V gene TRBV28 combines with J gene TRBJ2-1; 9 positions agree with TRBD2. Germline V gene sequence: CDR1 MDHEN, CDR2 SYDVKM. With 7 bases clipped from V and 6 bases from J, the junction kept 13 bases outside the gene matches. The CDR3 runs to 16 residues.

This clone has a single count. The V and J genes are TRBV7-9 and TRBJ1-2; 7 bases are shared with TRBD1. The CDR3 runs 15 residues. Germline V gives CDR1 SEHNR, CDR2 FQNEAQ (reference sequence). The trim removed 1 base at V and 4 bases at J, leaving 6 bases unmatched. The chain's CDR3 is CASSLVAGGVYGYTF. The CDR3 DNA reads TGTGCCAGCAGCTTAGTTGCAGGGGGGGTCTATGGCTACACCTTC.

The J gene is TRBJ2-2, the V gene TRBV19; D perhaps matches TRBD1 (5 bases). Germline V gene data show CDR1 as LNHDA and CDR2 as SQIVND (reference sequence). This CDR3 spans 16 amino acids. Trimming removed 3 bases at V and 6 bases at J, with 17 bases between. CDR3 DNA: TGTGCCAGTAGTATGTCGGGTCAGGGTGGGTCCGGGGAGCTGTTTTTT. Its translation: CASSMSGQGGSGELFF.

This clone was detected once. This chain joins TRBV19 and TRBJ2-1, with D possibly TRBD2 on 5 matching bases. V lost 3 bases and J 6 bases, leaving 9 bases between the germline ends. Looked up from germline, CDR1 is LNHDA and CDR2 is SQIVND (reference sequence). The CDR3 length is 13 residues. DNA for the CDR3: TGTGCCAGTAGTATGGACTCGGGCAATGAGCAGTTCTTC. Translating gives CASSMDSGNEQFF.

The J gene is TRBJ1-1, the V gene TRBV7-9; maybe TRBD1 (5 bases). V was pared by 5 bases and J by 6 bases, with 13 bases between. From germline, CDR1 is SEHNR and CDR2 FQNEAQ (reference sequence). The CDR3 is made up of 13 amino acids. CDR3 DNA: TGTGCCAGCAGCGGGGGGACTGAGCCTGAAGCTTTCTTT. This codes for CASSGGTEPEAFF.

This sequence joins TRBV28 and TRBJ2-2; 8 bases match TRBD2. J gave up 6 bases and V 3 bases, and 3 bases lay outside the gene matches. CDR1 and CDR2 from the germline V gene are MDHEN and SYDVKM. CDR3 length equals 14 residues. CDR3 residues: CASSLAREAGELFF. CDR3 nucleotide sequence: TGTGCCAGCAGTTTGGCGCGGGAGGCCGGGGAGCTGTTTTTT.

The count of this clone is one. The chain is built from TRBV6-6 and TRBJ1-2; TRBD1 agrees at 9 bases. Germline V lookup: CDR1 MNHNY, CDR2 SVGAGI (reference sequence). This CDR3 has 15 amino acids. Trimming took 2 bases from V and 3 from J; bases not matched to a gene: 4. CDR3 amino acids: CASSYEGTGHYGYTF. In DNA form, the CDR3 reads TGTGCCAGCAGTTACGAGGGGACAGGGCACTATGGCTACACCTTC.

V gene TRBV18 combines with J gene TRBJ2-5; 9 bases agree with TRBD1. The CDR3 sequence is 14 residues long. J was trimmed by 6 bases and V by 3 bases; bases with no gene match: 5. CDR1 is KGHSH, CDR2 LQKENI, per germline. This CDR3 is CASSPGTGTKTQYF. For the CDR3, the DNA is TGTGCCAGCTCACCGGGGACAGGGACGAAGACCCAGTACTTC.